The next 10 T cell receptor beta chains were all read from a single sample in a study of cytomegalovirus exposure and HLA in healthy donors. The PCR was carried out with 60 Vbeta primers and 13 Jbeta primers. The data were produced by immunoSEQ multiplex PCR, yet TCRdb's version contains in-frame clones alone and is incomplete. The data show 90,000 to 130,000 clones, with 55% to 80% seen just once and roughly 2% held by the top ten. The sequencing sample was made of PBMCs. Receptor source: a woman aged 25 to 45 in good health and CMV-seronegative.

This sequence joins TRBV29-1 and TRBJ2-3; D is possibly TRBD1 (5 bases). V gave up 6 bases and J gave up 6 bases, with 13 bases separating them. CDR1 SQVTM and CDR2 ANQGSEA come from the germline V gene. CDR3 length equals 12 residues. CDR3 residues: CSVVLNRDTQYF. In DNA, the CDR3 is TGCAGCGTCGTCTTAAACAGGGATACGCAGTATTTT.

This chain joins TRBV11-2 and TRBJ1-1; weak D call: TRBD1 (6 bases). The germline gives CDR1 SGHAT, CDR2 FQNNGV. Trimming pared 0 bases from V and 5 bases from J, leaving 13 bases between. This CDR3 contains 15 residues. CDR3 residues: CASSLDQGRWTEAFF. The CDR3 region has the DNA TGTGCCAGCAGCTTAGATCAGGGGCGCTGGACTGAAGCTTTCTTT.

The rearrangement uses TRBV2 and TRBJ1-1, with TRBD1 matching 8 bases. This CDR3 has 13 residues. Germline assignment: CDR1 SNHLY and CDR2 FYNNEI. The V and J ends lost 4 bases and 5 bases, in that order; junction bases with no gene match: 3. The CDR3 region has the DNA TGTGCCAGCAGTGGACAGGGGAGGACTGAAGCTTTCTTT. Translated: CASSGQGRTEAFF.

This chain connects TRBV7-9 to TRBJ1-4; 8 nucleotides align to TRBD1. V was clipped by 4 bases and J by 5 bases; unmatched bases: 6. This CDR3 spans 15 amino acids. Germline V lookup: CDR1 SEHNR, CDR2 FQNEAQ (reference sequence). CDR3 sequence: CASSSGQDSNEKLFF. CDR3 nucleotide sequence: TGTGCCAGCAGCTCGGGACAGGACTCGAATGAAAAACTGTTTTTT.

The rearrangement links TRBV19 to TRBJ2-5, with 9 bases identical to TRBD1. Germline assignment: CDR1 LNHDA and CDR2 SQIVND (reference sequence). The CDR3 spans 14 residues. V gave up 6 bases and J gave up 5 bases; unmatched junction bases: 7. For the CDR3, the DNA is TGTGCCAGTAGGAACACAGGGGGCTTGGAGACCCAGTACTTC. This encodes CASRNTGGLETQYF.

V gene TRBV27 combines with J gene TRBJ2-1; perhaps TRBD1 as D (5 bases). Trimming cost V 8 bases and J 12 bases, with 14 bases left between them. Germline V gene data show CDR1 as MNHEY and CDR2 as SMNVEV (reference sequence). CDR3 length: 11 amino acids. This chain's CDR3 is CASAHSTGQFF. The CDR3 region has the DNA TGTGCCAGCGCCCACAGCACAGGGCAGTTCTTC.

The chain has TRBV6-1 and TRBJ2-7, with D possibly matching TRBD2 (6 bases). The CDR3 spans 16 residues. V gave up 1 base and J gave up 6 bases, with 19 bases separating them. The V gene's germline CDR1 is MNHNS and CDR2 SASEGT. CDR3 protein: CASSEGVGWRGREQYF. The DNA of the CDR3 is TGTGCCAGCAGTGAAGGAGTAGGTTGGAGGGGTCGCGAGCAGTACTTC.

The chain couples TRBV5-1 to TRBJ2-1, with TRBD2 matching over 8 bases. The CDR3 length is 13 residues. Germline V CDR1 and CDR2: SGHRS, YFSETQ. Trimming removed 10 bases from V and 0 bases from J; junction bases left unmatched: 3. The CDR3 region is CASGTSSYNEQFF. In DNA form, the CDR3 reads TGCGCCTCCGGGACTAGCTCCTACAATGAGCAGTTCTTC.

This clone turned up a few times. The CDR3, as DNA: TGCGCCAGCAGCCATGGTAGCGGGGCGTCGCATGAGCAGTTCTTC. This translates into CASSHGSGASHEQFF. V and J are TRBV4-1 and TRBJ2-1; 8 bases map to TRBD2. The V gene end was trimmed by 3 bases and the J gene end by 8 bases; junction bases not matched to a gene: 9. The germline V gene encodes CDR1 MGHRA and CDR2 YSYEKL. The CDR3 is made up of 15 amino acids.

The chain has TRBV9 and TRBJ2-5, with D tentatively TRBD1 (6 bases). V dropped 4 bases and J dropped 4 bases, with 14 bases sitting between them. This CDR3 region has 14 residues. In germline, CDR1 is SGDLS, CDR2 YYNGEE. CDR3 nucleotide sequence: TGTGCCAGCAGCCAGCAACAGGGCCCAGAGACCCAGTACTTC. Translation gives CASSQQQGPETQYF.